The present T cell receptor beta chain was sequenced within a study of shared clonotypes between healthy human individuals. Repertoires were generated with immunoSEQ multiplex PCR, while TCRdb's copy carries only in-frame clones and drops some. The table lists more than 150,000 clones, 90% to 95% of them singletons. CDR1 SGHAT and CDR2 FQNNGV come from the germline V gene. This CDR3 comprises 15 residues. The receptor was derived from a woman aged 25-40 years in good health. Input material: naive CD4+ T cells sorted from blood. Subset of the sample: CD45RA+ positively selected. The rearrangement joins TRBV11-2 to TRBJ2-5; 7 bases are a match to TRBD1. Near its end, the DNA agrees better with TRBJ2-7, so the J call may be wrong. CDR3 nucleotides: TGTGCCAGCAGCCAACTACAGGGGCCCTCCTACGAGCAGTACTTC. It codes for CASSQLQGPSYEQYF.